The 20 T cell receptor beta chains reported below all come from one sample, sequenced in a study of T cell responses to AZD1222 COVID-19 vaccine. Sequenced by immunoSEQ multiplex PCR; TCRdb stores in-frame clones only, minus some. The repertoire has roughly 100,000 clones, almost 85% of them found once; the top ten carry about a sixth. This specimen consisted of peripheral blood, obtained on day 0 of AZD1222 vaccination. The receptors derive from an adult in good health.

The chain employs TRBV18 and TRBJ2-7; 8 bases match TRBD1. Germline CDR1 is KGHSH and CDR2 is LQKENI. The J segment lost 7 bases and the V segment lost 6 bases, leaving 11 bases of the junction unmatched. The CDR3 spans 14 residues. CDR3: CASSTGTGLREQYV. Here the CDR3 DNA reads TGTGCCAGCTCCACCGGGACAGGCCTACGAGAGCAGTACGTC.

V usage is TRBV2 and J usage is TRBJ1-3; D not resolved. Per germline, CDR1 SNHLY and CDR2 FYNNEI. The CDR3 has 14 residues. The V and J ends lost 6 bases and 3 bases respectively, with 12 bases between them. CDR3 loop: CASSQTRYGNTIYF. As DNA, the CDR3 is TGTGCCAGCAGCCAAACACGATATGGAAACACCATATATTTT.

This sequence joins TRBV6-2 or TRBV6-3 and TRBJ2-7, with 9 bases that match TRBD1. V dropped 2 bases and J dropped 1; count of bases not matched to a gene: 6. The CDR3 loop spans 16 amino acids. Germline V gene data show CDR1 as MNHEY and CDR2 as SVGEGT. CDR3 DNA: TGTGCCAGCAGTTACCGGACAGGGGTCACGTCCTACGAGCAGTACGTC. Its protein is CASSYRTGVTSYEQYV.

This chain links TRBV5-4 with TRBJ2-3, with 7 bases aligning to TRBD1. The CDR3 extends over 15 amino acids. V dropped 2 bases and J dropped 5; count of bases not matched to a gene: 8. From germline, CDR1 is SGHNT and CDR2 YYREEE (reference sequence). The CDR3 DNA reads TGTGCCAGCAGCTTCGATATAACAGGGGAAGATACGCAGTATTTT. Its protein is CASSFDITGEDTQYF.

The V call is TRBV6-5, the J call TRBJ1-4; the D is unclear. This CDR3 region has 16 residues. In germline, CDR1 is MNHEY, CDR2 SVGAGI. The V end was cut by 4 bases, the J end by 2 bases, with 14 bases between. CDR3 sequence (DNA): TGTGCCAGCAGTTCTCAAACGGGAGGGACTAATGAAAAACTGTTTTTT. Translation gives CASSSQTGGTNEKLFF.

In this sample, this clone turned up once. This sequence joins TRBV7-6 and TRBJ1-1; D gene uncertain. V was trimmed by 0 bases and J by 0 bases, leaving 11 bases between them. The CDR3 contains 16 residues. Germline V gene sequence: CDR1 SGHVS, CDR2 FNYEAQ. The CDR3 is CASSLALGPLNTEAFF. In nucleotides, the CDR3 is TGTGCCAGCAGCTTAGCGCTCGGCCCCCTGAACACTGAAGCTTTCTTT.

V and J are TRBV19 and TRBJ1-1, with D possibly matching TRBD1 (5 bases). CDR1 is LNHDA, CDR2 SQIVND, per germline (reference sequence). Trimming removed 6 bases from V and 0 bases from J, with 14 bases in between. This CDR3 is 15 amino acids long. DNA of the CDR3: TGTGCCAGTAGGACAGCCGGGACGGTGAACACTGAAGCTTTCTTT. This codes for CASRTAGTVNTEAFF.

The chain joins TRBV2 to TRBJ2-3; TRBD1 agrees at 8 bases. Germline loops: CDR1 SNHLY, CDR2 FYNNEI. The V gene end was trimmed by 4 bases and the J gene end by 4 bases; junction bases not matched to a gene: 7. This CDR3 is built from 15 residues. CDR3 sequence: CASSGAGGRADTQYF. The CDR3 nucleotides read TGTGCCAGCAGTGGGGCAGGGGGCAGGGCAGATACGCAGTATTTT. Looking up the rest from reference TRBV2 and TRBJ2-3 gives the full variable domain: EPEVTQTPSHQVTQMGQEVILRCVPISNHLYFYWYRQILGQKVEFLVSFYNNEISEKSEIFDDQFSVERPDGSNFTLKIRSTKLEDSAMYFCASSGAGGRADTQYFGPGTRLTVL.

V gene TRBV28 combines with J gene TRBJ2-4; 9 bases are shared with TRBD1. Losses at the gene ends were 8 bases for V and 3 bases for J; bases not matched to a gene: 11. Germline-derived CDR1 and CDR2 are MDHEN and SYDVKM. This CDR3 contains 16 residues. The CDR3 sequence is CASGAPGQGDKNIQYF. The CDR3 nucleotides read TGTGCCAGCGGGGCACCGGGACAGGGTGACAAAAACATTCAGTACTTC.

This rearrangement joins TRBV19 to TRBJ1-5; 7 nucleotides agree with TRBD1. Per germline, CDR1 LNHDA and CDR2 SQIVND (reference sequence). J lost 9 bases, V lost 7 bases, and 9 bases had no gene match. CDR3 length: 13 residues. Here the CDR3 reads CASKRGPRGPQHF. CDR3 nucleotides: TGTGCCAGTAAGAGGGGGCCTCGTGGGCCCCAGCATTTT.

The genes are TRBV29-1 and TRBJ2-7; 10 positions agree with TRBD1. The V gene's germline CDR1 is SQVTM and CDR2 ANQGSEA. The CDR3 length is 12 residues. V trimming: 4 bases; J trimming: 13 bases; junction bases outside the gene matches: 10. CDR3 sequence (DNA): TGCAGCGTTGGGGGCCCGACAGGGGGCTTTTACGTC. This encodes CSVGGPTGGFYV.

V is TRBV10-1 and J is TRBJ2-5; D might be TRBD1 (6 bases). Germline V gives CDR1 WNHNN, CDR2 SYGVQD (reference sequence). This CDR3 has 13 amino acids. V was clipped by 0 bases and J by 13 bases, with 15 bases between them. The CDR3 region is CASSESRGRGRYF. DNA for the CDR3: TGCGCCAGCAGTGAGTCGAGGGGCAGGGGTCGGTACTTC.

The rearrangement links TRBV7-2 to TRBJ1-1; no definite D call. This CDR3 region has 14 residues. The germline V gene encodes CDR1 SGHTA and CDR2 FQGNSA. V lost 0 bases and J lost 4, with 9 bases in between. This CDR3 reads CASSLAGRLTEAFF. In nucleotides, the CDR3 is TGTGCCAGCAGCTTAGCAGGGAGACTCACTGAAGCTTTCTTT.

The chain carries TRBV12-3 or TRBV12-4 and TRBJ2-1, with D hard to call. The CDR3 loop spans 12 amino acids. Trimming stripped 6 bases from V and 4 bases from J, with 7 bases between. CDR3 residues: CASRDRYNEQFF. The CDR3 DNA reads TGTGCCAGCAGAGACCGTTACAATGAGCAGTTCTTC.

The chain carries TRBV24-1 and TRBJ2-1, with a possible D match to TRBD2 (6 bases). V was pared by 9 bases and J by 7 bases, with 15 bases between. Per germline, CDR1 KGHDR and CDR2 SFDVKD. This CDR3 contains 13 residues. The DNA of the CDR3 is TGTGCCACCGGGACTGGGTCAGGGAATGAGCAGTTCTTC. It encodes CATGTGSGNEQFF.

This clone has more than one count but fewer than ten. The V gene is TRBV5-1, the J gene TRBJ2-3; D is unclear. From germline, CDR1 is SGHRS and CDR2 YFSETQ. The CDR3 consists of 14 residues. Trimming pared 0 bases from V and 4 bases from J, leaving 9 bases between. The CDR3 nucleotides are TGCGCCAGCAGCTTGGAGCTCGCGGCAGATACGCAGTATTTT. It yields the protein CASSLELAADTQYF.

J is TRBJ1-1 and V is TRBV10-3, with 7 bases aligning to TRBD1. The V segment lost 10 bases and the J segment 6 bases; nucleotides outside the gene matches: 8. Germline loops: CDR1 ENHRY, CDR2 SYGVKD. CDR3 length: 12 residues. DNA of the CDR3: TGTGCCACCACGCCAACAGGGGCTGAAGCTTTCTTT. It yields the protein CATTPTGAEAFF.

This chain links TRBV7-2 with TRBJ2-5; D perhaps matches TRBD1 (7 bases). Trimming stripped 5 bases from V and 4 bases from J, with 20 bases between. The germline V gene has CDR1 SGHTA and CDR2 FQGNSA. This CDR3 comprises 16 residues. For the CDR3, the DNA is TGTGCCAGCAGCCCCATAGGGGGGACAGAACGAGAGACCCAGTACTTC. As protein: CASSPIGGTERETQYF. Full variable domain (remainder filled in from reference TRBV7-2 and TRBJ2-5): GAGVSQSPSNKVTEKGKDVELRCDPISGHTALYWYRQSLGQGLEFLIYFQGNSAPDKSGLPSDRFSAERTGGSVSTLTIQRTQQEDSAVYLCASSPIGGTERETQYFGPGTRLLVL.

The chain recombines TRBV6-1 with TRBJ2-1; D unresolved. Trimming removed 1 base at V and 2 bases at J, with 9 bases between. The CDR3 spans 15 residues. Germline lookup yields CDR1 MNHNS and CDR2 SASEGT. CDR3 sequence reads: CASSEGSAPYNEQFF. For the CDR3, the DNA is TGTGCCAGCAGTGAAGGGAGTGCCCCCTACAATGAGCAGTTCTTC.

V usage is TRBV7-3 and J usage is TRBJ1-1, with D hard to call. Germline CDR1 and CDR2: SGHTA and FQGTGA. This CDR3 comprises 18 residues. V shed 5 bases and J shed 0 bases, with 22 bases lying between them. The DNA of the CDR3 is TGTGCCAGCAGCCCCCTTAATTGGACGGTCCTCATGAACACTGAAGCTTTCTTT. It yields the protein CASSPLNWTVLMNTEAFF.